These 30 T cell receptor beta chains share one sample of origin, sequenced in a study of glioma-infiltrating T cells after dendritic cell vaccination. Described time point: after dendritic cell vaccination, including at tumor progression/relapse. Produced via immunoSEQ multiplex PCR; TCRdb's table is partial and in-frame only. The table records 85,000 to 100,000 clones, 80% of them present only once. Sequencing was performed on blood, taken after dendritic cell vaccination. All receptors come from a human donor with glioblastoma.

The J gene is TRBJ2-3, the V gene TRBV19, with a tentative D call TRBD2 (6 bases). CDR1 and CDR2 (germline): LNHDA, SQIVND (reference sequence). This CDR3 is built from 13 residues. V shed 4 bases and J shed 3 bases, with 8 bases lying between them. CDR3 sequence reads: CASSSGDTDTQYF. CDR3 coding DNA: TGTGCCAGTAGTAGCGGGGATACAGATACGCAGTATTTT.

The chain combines TRBV28 with TRBJ2-7; the D is unclear. Trimming pared 3 bases from V and 3 bases from J, leaving 6 bases between. CDR3 length: 12 amino acids. Per the germline V gene, CDR1 is MDHEN and CDR2 is SYDVKM. The CDR3 DNA follows: TGTGCCAGCAGTTTCATTTTCTACGAGCAGTACTTC. This encodes CASSFIFYEQYF.

The rearrangement links TRBV5-4 to TRBJ2-5; D possibly corresponds to TRBD1 (5 bases). Germline V gives CDR1 SGHNT, CDR2 YYREEE (reference sequence). Deletions cut 0 bases from V and 4 bases from J, with 10 bases between. The CDR3 spans 14 residues. For the CDR3, the DNA is TGTGCCAGCAGCTTGGGACAGAATAGAGAGACCCAGTACTTC. Amino acids: CASSLGQNRETQYF.

The gene calls are TRBV18 and TRBJ1-4, with D perhaps matching TRBD1 (5 bases). Germline assignment: CDR1 KGHSH and CDR2 LQKENI. The CDR3 spans 16 residues. The ends were cut back, 3 bases at V and 0 bases at J, with 11 bases in the middle. The CDR3 bases are TGTGCCAGCTCACCTCAGACGGGGGCAACTAATGAAAAACTGTTTTTT. Residues: CASSPQTGATNEKLFF.

This chain joins TRBV9 and TRBJ2-1, with 7 positions matching TRBD2. With 6 bases clipped from V and 3 bases from J, the junction kept 9 bases outside the gene matches. The CDR3 has 15 residues. Germline V CDR1 and CDR2: SGDLS, YYNGEE. The DNA for the CDR3 is TGTGCCAGCAACTATGGGGGGGACCACTACAATGAGCAGTTCTTC. Translated: CASNYGGDHYNEQFF.

The rearrangement links TRBV7-3 to TRBJ1-1; tentatively, D is TRBD1 (5 bases). The CDR3 contains 14 residues. V dropped 1 base and J dropped 3 bases, with 9 bases sitting between them. CDR1 SGHTA and CDR2 FQGTGA come from the germline V gene. The chain's CDR3 is CASSLIAGHTEAFF. CDR3 nucleotide sequence: TGTGCCAGCAGCTTAATTGCAGGGCACACTGAAGCTTTCTTT.

CDR3 DNA sequence: TGCGCCAGCAGTCCTGGACTAGCCAGGAACTACGAGCAGTACTTC. Translation gives CASSPGLARNYEQYF. The chain carries TRBV4-1 and TRBJ2-7, with 8 bases identical to TRBD2. The germline CDR1 and CDR2 sequences are MGHRA and YSYEKL. The CDR3 is 15 amino acids. Trimming cost V 6 bases and J 3 bases; bases outside gene matches: 10.

This clone was seen more than once but under ten times. This sequence joins TRBV28 and TRBJ1-5; 8 bases match TRBD1. The CDR3 length is 16 residues. CDR1 is MDHEN, CDR2 SYDVKM, per germline. The junction had 7 bases not matched to a gene; V was cut back by 1 base and J by 5 bases. CDR3 residues: CASSLSDSGGDQPQHF. DNA for the CDR3: TGTGCCAGCAGTTTATCCGACTCAGGGGGCGATCAGCCCCAGCATTTT.

The rearrangement uses TRBV23-1 and TRBJ2-7; TRBD1 matches 7 bases. TRBV23-1 is reported as an ORF; its role is uncertain. V lost 6 bases, J lost 4 bases, and 18 bases stayed unmatched. The CDR3 is made up of 17 amino acids. Here the CDR3 reads CASSRPGSGTDPYEQYF. In DNA, the CDR3 is TGCGCCAGCAGCCGGCCGGGATCCGGGACAGATCCATACGAGCAGTACTTC.

The V call is TRBV9, the J call TRBJ2-5, with D maybe TRBD1 (6 bases). V lost 2 bases, J lost 7 bases, and 15 bases lay in between. The CDR3 covers 14 residues. Looked up from germline, CDR1 is SGDLS and CDR2 is YYNGEE. The CDR3 nucleotides are TGTGCCAGCAGCGTGAGATCAGGGGACGGGACCCAGTACTTC. Translation: CASSVRSGDGTQYF.

The chain employs TRBV7-8 and TRBJ1-1; no clear D. V gave up 2 bases and J gave up 1 base, with 11 bases separating them. This CDR3 region has 15 residues. Germline V gene sequence: CDR1 SGHVS, CDR2 FQNEAQ. Here the CDR3 reads CASSLNLGGNTEAFF. CDR3 DNA sequence: TGTGCCAGCAGCTTAAACCTAGGTGGGAACACTGAAGCTTTCTTT.

There are a few counts of this clone. The rearrangement joins TRBV5-6 to TRBJ1-2, with 7 bases matching TRBD1. The germline V gene encodes CDR1 SGHDT and CDR2 YYEEEE. CDR3 length equals 15 residues. J lost 2 bases, V lost 0 bases, and 4 bases had no gene match. In DNA, the CDR3 is TGTGCCAGCAGCTTGGGTGGGACAGTGAACTATGGCTACACCTTC. This translates into CASSLGGTVNYGYTF.

The rearrangement joins TRBV6-5 to TRBJ2-1, with D tentatively TRBD2 (6 bases). Deletions cut 2 bases from V and 0 bases from J, with 11 bases between. This CDR3 has 16 residues. Germline values: CDR1 MNHEY, CDR2 SVGAGI. The DNA for the CDR3 is TGTGCCAGCAGTTACACAGCGGGCCGCTCCTACAATGAGCAGTTCTTC. Translated, it gives CASSYTAGRSYNEQFF.

This chain uses TRBV5-1 with TRBJ2-2; D possibly corresponds to TRBD2 (5 bases). The CDR3 extends over 16 amino acids. V was cut by 1 base and J by 9 bases, with 19 bases left in between. Germline assignment: CDR1 SGHRS and CDR2 YFSETQ. In DNA form, the CDR3 reads TGCGCCAGCAGCTTGCCCCCGGGAAGCAAACACCGGGAGCTGTTTTTT. This sequence encodes CASSLPPGSKHRELFF. Full variable domain (missing parts from reference TRBV5-1 and TRBJ2-2): KAGVTQTPRYLIKTRGQQVTLSCSPISGHRSVSWYQQTPGQGLQFLFEYFSETQRNKGNFPGRFSGRQFSNSRSEMNVSTLELGDSALYLCASSLPPGSKHRELFFGEGSRLTVL.

The chain links TRBV5-1 to TRBJ1-1; 8 bases agree with TRBD1. The CDR3 consists of 15 residues. V lost 10 bases and J lost 7; bases outside the gene matches: 18. Germline V gene data show CDR1 as SGHRS and CDR2 as YFSETQ. The CDR3 protein is CASLRSAGGEGEAFF. The CDR3 region has the DNA TGCGCCTCCCTTCGCAGTGCAGGGGGCGAAGGTGAAGCTTTCTTT.

This clone was seen only a few times. This rearrangement joins TRBV6-1 to TRBJ2-7, with 9 bases lining up with TRBD1. The V gene end was trimmed by 6 bases and the J gene end by 7 bases; junction bases not matched to a gene: 7. This CDR3 is built from 13 residues. Germline CDR1 MNHNS, CDR2 SASEGT. DNA for the CDR3: TGTGCCAGCAGACGGGACAGGGTGGGGGAGCAGTACTTC. Translated: CASRRDRVGEQYF.

This sequence joins TRBV4-1 and TRBJ1-1; weak D call: TRBD1 (5 bases). The germline CDR1 and CDR2 sequences are MGHRA and YSYEKL. The CDR3 is made up of 15 amino acids. V was cut by 0 bases and J by 1 base, with 9 bases left in between. As DNA, the CDR3 is TGCGCCAGCAGCCAAGATTTGGACACGAACACTGAAGCTTTCTTT. Translation gives CASSQDLDTNTEAFF.

Ten or more counts support this clone. V is TRBV4-1 and J is TRBJ2-7; the match to TRBD1 covers 7 bases. V lost 2 bases, J lost 3 bases, and 10 bases stayed unmatched. This CDR3 is built from 16 residues. Looked up from germline, CDR1 is MGHRA and CDR2 is YSYEKL. CDR3 nucleotides: TGCGCCAGCAGCCAACCCCGGGACAGCCGGATCTACGAGCAGTACTTC. Translating gives CASSQPRDSRIYEQYF.

The chain couples TRBV12-2 to TRBJ2-1; TRBD2 is the table's D call, not checked against the DNA. TRBV12-2 is listed as a pseudogene. This CDR3 has 18 amino acids. The CDR3 protein is CASRFPAWASGRANEQFF. In DNA form, the CDR3 reads TGTGCAAGTCGCTTCCCCGCCTGGGCTAGCGGGAGGGCCAATGAGCAGTTCTTC.

The CDR3 DNA sequence: TGCAGCGGTGGACAGGAGGGTGGCTACACCTTC. Encoded protein: CSGGQEGGYTF. The rearrangement links TRBV29-1 to TRBJ1-2; TRBD1 aligns across 7 bases. Germline values: CDR1 SQVTM, CDR2 ANQGSEA. The CDR3 spans 11 residues. The trim removed 7 bases at V and 7 bases at J, leaving 6 bases unmatched.

This chain uses TRBV5-1 with TRBJ1-2, with a possible D match to TRBD1 (5 bases). The CDR3 runs 13 residues. Germline V CDR1 and CDR2: SGHRS, YFSETQ. V lost 5 bases and J lost 3, with 11 bases in between. The CDR3 DNA reads TGCGCCAGCAGTCCCAGGGTGTACTATGGCTACACCTTC. Translated: CASSPRVYYGYTF.

V usage is TRBV5-1 and J usage is TRBJ2-7, with 9 bases identical to TRBD1. V trimming: 2 bases; J trimming: 4 bases; junction bases outside the gene matches: 4. This CDR3 is built from 14 residues. The germline CDR1 and CDR2 sequences are SGHRS and YFSETQ. CDR3 DNA sequence: TGCGCCAGCAGCTTCACAGGGGGCAGTTACGAGCAGTACTTC. Its protein is CASSFTGGSYEQYF. The whole variable domain, remainder taken from reference TRBV5-1 and TRBJ2-7, is KAGVTQTPRYLIKTRGQQVTLSCSPISGHRSVSWYQQTPGQGLQFLFEYFSETQRNKGNFPGRFSGRQFSNSRSEMNVSTLELGDSALYLCASSFTGGSYEQYFGPGTRLTVT.

The J gene is TRBJ2-4, the V gene TRBV6-1; 10 bases are a match to TRBD1. This CDR3 is built from 14 residues. V shed 9 bases and J 6 bases; nucleotides not matched to a gene: 8. CDR1 is MNHNS, CDR2 SASEGT, per germline. CDR3 in amino acids: CASVPGQGINIQYF. Here the CDR3 DNA reads TGTGCCAGTGTACCGGGACAGGGGATAAACATTCAGTACTTC.

The chain combines TRBV28 with TRBJ2-1; 12 bases agree with TRBD2. This CDR3 has 20 residues. V dropped 5 bases and J dropped 0; count of bases not matched to a gene: 14. The germline gives CDR1 MDHEN, CDR2 SYDVKM. CDR3 sequence reads: CASSPAPGTSGSSSYNEQFF. DNA of the CDR3: TGTGCCAGCAGTCCAGCCCCCGGGACTAGCGGGTCCAGCTCCTACAATGAGCAGTTCTTC. The full variable domain, its missing parts supplied by reference TRBV28 and TRBJ2-1, is DVKVTQSSRYLVKRTGEKVFLECVQDMDHENMFWYRQDPGLGLRLIYFSYDVKMKEKGDIPEGYSVSREKKERFSLILESASTNQTSMYLCASSPAPGTSGSSSYNEQFFGPGTRLTVL.

The chain recombines TRBV6-5 with TRBJ1-1, with D maybe TRBD1 (5 bases). The germline V gene has CDR1 MNHEY and CDR2 SVGAGI. The V end lost 6 bases, the J end lost 1 base, and 12 bases lay between the germline ends. The length of the CDR3 is 14 residues. The CDR3 coding sequence is TGTGCCAGCAGCCACGGACACCCGAACACTGAAGCTTTCTTT. Protein sequence: CASSHGHPNTEAFF.

The chain couples TRBV7-8 to TRBJ2-7, with a tentative D call TRBD2 (6 bases). The CDR3 extends over 12 amino acids. Trimming removed 6 bases from V and 8 bases from J, with 14 bases in between. Germline-derived CDR1 and CDR2 are SGHVS and FQNEAQ. CDR3 bases: TGTGCCAGCAGGGCCCTTGGGGGGAAGCAGTACTTC. This sequence encodes CASRALGGKQYF.

The V call is TRBV5-1, the J call TRBJ2-7, with 10 bases matching TRBD1. The ends lost 0 bases at V and 0 bases at J; junction bases unmatched: 3. This CDR3 has 16 amino acids. Germline V CDR1 and CDR2: SGHRS, YFSETQ. CDR3 in amino acids: CASSLVGDRGSYEQYF. CDR3 bases: TGCGCCAGCAGCTTGGTTGGGGACAGGGGCTCCTACGAGCAGTACTTC.

The rearrangement links TRBV6-5 to TRBJ2-3, with TRBD1 identical over 8 bases. The trim removed 0 bases at V and 3 bases at J, leaving 2 bases unmatched. Germline V gene data show CDR1 as MNHEY and CDR2 as SVGAGI. This CDR3 spans 15 amino acids. The CDR3 reads CASSYSGQDTDTQYF. The CDR3 nucleotides read TGTGCCAGCAGTTACTCGGGACAGGATACAGATACGCAGTATTTT.

This chain links TRBV30 with TRBJ1-4, with a tentative D call TRBD1 (5 bases). V was cut by 5 bases and J by 0 bases, with 16 bases left in between. Germline CDR1 GTSNPN, CDR2 SVGIG (reference sequence). The CDR3 is 16 residues long. CDR3 coding DNA: TGTGCCTGGTACCGGGACTTCCCTGCAACTAATGAAAAACTGTTTTTT. Its protein product is CAWYRDFPATNEKLFF.

V gene TRBV5-6 combines with J gene TRBJ2-7; 8 bases align to TRBD2. Germline assignment: CDR1 SGHDT and CDR2 YYEEEE. The CDR3 is 16 amino acids. Losses at the gene ends were 4 bases for V and 1 base for J; bases not matched to a gene: 10. The CDR3 loop is CASSLPRGGASYEQYF. The CDR3 region has the DNA TGTGCCAGCAGCCTCCCCCGGGGGGGCGCTTCCTACGAGCAGTACTTC.